This T cell receptor (beta chain) was sequenced for a study of blood T cells in healthy people across ages. With a J-beta primer mix and a sample-barcoded 5' primer, a second PCR ran roughly 7 to 11 cycles. TCRdb ran MiXCR on the 5' RACE reads and lists one entry per CDR3 protein. The data show 550,000 to 650,000 distinct CDR3 sequences, about 29% seen once. Trimming stripped 5 bases from V and 8 bases from J, with 15 bases between. Per the germline V gene, CDR1 is SGHTA and CDR2 is FQGNSA. This CDR3 spans 13 amino acids. This clonotype was picked up a small number of times. The data were also submitted as part of a second study, on T cells of mothers and their children. Per that study: The authors used all extracted RNA for cDNA synthesis, at roughly 1.5 ug per 15 ul.

The TCR was taken from a boy aged 2 to 9 in good health. This chain connects TRBV7-2 to TRBJ1-2; D call uncertain. The sequencing input was blood. The CDR3 sequence: CASSQPSSTGYTF. The DNA for the CDR3 is TGTGCCAGCAGCCAGCCCTCTTCCACGGGCTACACCTTC. Variable domain in full (rest from reference TRBV7-2 and TRBJ1-2): GAGVSQSPSNKVTEKGKDVELRCDPISGHTALYWYRQSLGQGLEFLIYFQGNSAPDKSGLPSDRFSAERTGGSVSTLTIQRTQQEDSAVYLCASSQPSSTGYTFGSGTRLTVV.